The 13 T cell receptor beta chains in this list originate from one sample, sequenced in a study of T cells after yellow fever vaccination. A single record per CDR3 protein comes from TCRdb applying MiXCR to the 5' RACE reads. Among 25,000 to 35,000 distinct CDR3 sequences listed, approximately 4% were seen once. Sequencing used CD8+ T cells sorted from PBMCs, obtained 5 days after the yellow fever booster vaccination. The source is a man aged 25-40 years who received the YFV17D yellow fever vaccine.

The sample holds many counts of this clonotype. The DNA for the CDR3 is TGTGCCAGCAGCAATCAGGGGCTAGCTTCGGGTACGCAGTATTTT. Protein product: CASSNQGLASGTQYF. The chain couples TRBV6-5 to TRBJ2-3; maybe TRBD1 (6 bases). This CDR3 has 15 residues. The germline V gene encodes CDR1 MNHEY and CDR2 SVGAGI. Trimming pared 6 bases from V and 8 bases from J, leaving 21 bases between.

This clonotype showed up many times. The genes are TRBV6-5 and TRBJ2-1, with no clear D. Germline-derived CDR1 and CDR2 are MNHEY and SVGAGI. Trimming took 2 bases from V and 1 from J, leaving 6 bases between them. The CDR3 contains 14 residues. CDR3 protein: CASSYGFSYNEQFF. The CDR3 coding sequence is TGTGCCAGCAGTTACGGCTTTTCCTACAATGAGCAGTTCTTC.

This clonotype was seen at least ten times. The gene calls are TRBV29-1 and TRBJ2-3, with TRBD2 identical over 11 bases. Trimming removed 6 bases from V and 7 bases from J; junction bases left unmatched: 9. This CDR3 is 14 amino acids long. Germline loops: CDR1 SQVTM, CDR2 ANQGSEA. This CDR3 is CSVELAGELYTQYF. For the CDR3, the DNA is TGCAGCGTAGAACTAGCGGGAGAACTGTATACGCAGTATTTT.

There are many counts of this clonotype. The chain couples TRBV4-1 to TRBJ1-5; 9 bases match TRBD1. Germline lookup yields CDR1 MGHRA and CDR2 YSYEKL. V was clipped by 4 bases and J by 2 bases; unmatched bases: 3. The CDR3 contains 15 residues. CDR3 DNA: TGCGCCAGCAGCCGCCGGACAGGGGGCAATCAGCCCCAGCATTTT. Its protein is CASSRRTGGNQPQHF.

In this sample, this clonotype turned up many times. The gene calls are TRBV12-3 or TRBV12-4 and TRBJ2-3; 11 positions match TRBD2. Trimming took 4 bases from V and 2 from J; bases not matched to a gene: 5. This CDR3 comprises 16 residues. The CDR3 sequence: CASSSATSGNTDTQYF. The CDR3 bases are TGTGCCAGCAGTTCCGCGACTAGCGGGAACACAGATACGCAGTATTTT.

The sample holds many counts of this clonotype. V and J are TRBV13 and TRBJ2-7, with 9 positions matching TRBD2. Per germline, CDR1 PRHDT and CDR2 FYEKMQ (reference sequence). The CDR3 is 18 amino acids. Germline trimming cut 5 bases from V and 0 bases from J; bases unmatched to any gene: 14. CDR3 residues: CASSDLGGRAESSYEQYF. DNA of the CDR3: TGTGCCAGCAGCGATCTTGGCGGGAGGGCCGAGAGCTCCTACGAGCAGTACTTC.

This clonotype was seen ten or more times. This chain connects TRBV12-3 or TRBV12-4 to TRBJ1-6; no firm D call. Trimming removed 10 bases from V and 9 bases from J, with 7 bases in between. The CDR3 runs to 10 residues. Here the CDR3 reads CAILGSPLHF. The DNA for the CDR3 is TGTGCCATCCTAGGTTCACCCCTCCACTTT.

As to this clonotype: This sequence may be a read error, since a much larger clone differs from it by one base. The chain is built from TRBV7-2 and TRBJ2-6; D perhaps matches TRBD1 (5 bases). Germline lookup yields CDR1 SGHTA and CDR2 FQGNSA. V shed 10 bases and J shed 5 bases, with 12 bases lying between them. CDR3 length: 13 amino acids. CDR3 sequence: CATQGSRANVLTF. The CDR3 nucleotides read TGTGCCACTCAGGGTTCTCGGGCCAACGTCCTGACTTTC.

This clonotype was counted a single time. It may be a read error: a sequence one base away is much more abundant. V and J are TRBV7-9 and TRBJ2-1; 11 nucleotides line up with TRBD2. CDR1 and CDR2 (germline): SEHNR, FQNEAQ (reference sequence). The CDR3 extends over 17 amino acids. The CDR3 loop is CARSSRLAGPSYNEQFF. CDR3 in DNA: TGTGCCCGCAGCTCGAGACTAGCGGGGCCGTCCTACAATGAGCAGTTCTTC.

There are many counts of this clonotype. The gene calls are TRBV6-1 and TRBJ2-1; 10 bases align to TRBD2. Germline CDR1 MNHNS, CDR2 SASEGT. V trimming: 5 bases; J trimming: 8 bases; junction bases outside the gene matches: 6. This CDR3 is built from 14 residues. The CDR3, as DNA: TGTGCCAGCAGTCCCGGGACTAGCGTTCATGAGCAGTTCTTC. It specifies CASSPGTSVHEQFF.

This clonotype came up a few times. J is TRBJ2-1 and V is TRBV5-6; the D gene is possibly TRBD1 (5 bases). Between the trimmed V and J ends, which lost 1 base and 10 bases, there was a span of 15 bases. The CDR3 is made up of 14 amino acids. The germline V gene has CDR1 SGHDT and CDR2 YYEEEE. CDR3 region: CASSLNNNQGEQFF. CDR3 in DNA: TGTGCCAGCAGCTTGAACAACAATCAGGGAGAGCAGTTCTTC.

This clonotype has at least ten counts. The rearrangement links TRBV20-1 to TRBJ2-7, with D tentatively TRBD2 (5 bases). The germline CDR1 and CDR2 sequences are DFQATT and SNEGSKA (reference sequence). This CDR3 comprises 13 residues. Trimming left V 6 bases short and J 4 bases short, with 16 bases between. The CDR3 DNA sequence: TGCAGTGCGACCCTTCTAGCTTTATACGAGCAGTACTTC. Its protein is CSATLLALYEQYF.

Regarding this clonotype: At one end, the junction sequence differs from germline, possibly due to a read error. The rearrangement links TRBV15 to TRBJ2-5; 10 nucleotides line up with TRBD2. CDR1 and CDR2 from the germline V gene are LNHNV and YYDKDF (reference sequence). The CDR3 loop spans 14 amino acids. CDR3: CASSASGSEETQYF. Written as DNA, the CDR3 is TGTGCCTCCAGCGCTAGCGGGAGTGAAGAGACCCAGTACTTC.